The rows below give T cell receptor beta chains drawn from one sample of a study of low-dose radiotherapy and immunotherapy resistance in tumors. Via MiXCR, TCRdb re-called the reads, giving one row per CDR3 protein. Found here are under 110,000 distinct CDR3 sequences, about a fifth of them singletons; the top ten hold about 4%. Sample: PBMCs, taken after low-dose radiotherapy plus immunotherapy. These receptors all come from a male donor with prostate cancer. Each CDR3 is given with its conserved first and last residue. Fields, in order: CDR3 DNA, CDR3 protein, V gene, clone size, D gene, J gene. The D gene is left open where the match is weak. The size entry is marked missing in some rows and otherwise reads once, few, many or a size class.

TGTGCCAGCAGCCCCAGGCCCCAGATTTCGGACAGACTCTACGAGCAGTACTTC,CASSPRPQISDRLYEQYF,TRBV14,many,.,TRBJ2-7
TGCGCCAGCAGCTTGGGACAGGGGGCTTTTTACGAGCAGTACTTC,CASSLGQGAFYEQYF,TRBV5-1,few,TRBD1,TRBJ2-7
TGTGCCAGCAGTTACGGGCAGGGGGCGCGGAATGAGCAGTTCTTC,CASSYGQGARNEQFF,TRBV6-5,many,TRBD1,TRBJ2-1
TGTGCCAGCAGTTTCGTTCCAACAGGTAACGAGGCAGATACGCAGTATTTT,CASSFVPTGNEADTQYF,TRBV6-2/TRBV6-3,many,.,TRBJ2-3
TGCAGTGCAGCCCCTCTGGGGGGTCCCTCTGGAAACACCATATATTTT,CSAAPLGGPSGNTIYF,TRBV20-1,many,.,TRBJ1-3
TGTGCCAGCAGGGGGGGGATTAACTCCTACAATGAGCAGTTCTTC,CASRGGINSYNEQFF,TRBV5-5,.,TRBD2,TRBJ2-1
TGCGCCAGCAGCCAAGCCGAGCGGGGCCCCACAGATACGCAGTATTTT,CASSQAERGPTDTQYF,TRBV4-1,many,TRBD2,TRBJ2-3
TGTGCTAGTGGTTTGCCAGAGGGCCTGGGGAGTTTCTACGAGCAGTACTTC,CASGLPEGLGSFYEQYF,TRBV12-5,.,.,TRBJ2-7
TGTGCCAGCAGCTTAAGGCAGGAACTACTTAACTATGGCTACACCTTC,CASSLRQELLNYGYTF,TRBV7-9,many,.,TRBJ1-2
TGTGCCAGCAGCCCCGGCCGGGACGTCAATGAGCAGTTCTTC,CASSPGRDVNEQFF,TRBV3-1,many,.,TRBJ2-1
TGCGCCAGCAGCTTCGGGCGCAGGGCTTTGTACAATGAGCAGTTCTTC,CASSFGRRALYNEQFF,TRBV5-1,.,.,TRBJ2-1
TGTGCCATCAGTGGAGCGAAGAATCAGCCCCAGCATTTT,CAISGAKNQPQHF,TRBV10-3,many,.,TRBJ1-5
TGCAGTGCTAGAGCAGACAGTTACGAGCAGTACTTC,CSARADSYEQYF,TRBV20-1,few,.,TRBJ2-7
TGTGCCAGTAGCCAGGACAACAGGATAAGGAAAAACATTCAGTACTTC,CASSQDNRIRKNIQYF,TRBV19,.,.,TRBJ2-4
TGCAGCGGCGTCAGGGACACTGAAGCTTTCTTT,CSGVRDTEAFF,TRBV29-1,.,.,TRBJ1-1
TGCGCCAGCAGCTTGGAGGGGAGAAAGGGAAACATTCAGTACTTC,CASSLEGRKGNIQYF,TRBV5-1,.,.,TRBJ2-4
TGTGCCAGCAGAATAACACAGGGCCAGCCCCAGCATTTT,CASRITQGQPQHF,TRBV7-2,many,.,TRBJ1-5
TGTGCCACCTTGGGACAGACTTACAATGAGCAGTTCTTC,CATLGQTYNEQFF,TRBV7-9,many,TRBD1,TRBJ2-1
TGTGCCGCCGGACAGCGGAGGGACGACATTCAGTACTTC,CAAGQRRDDIQYF,TRBV10-3,many,.,TRBJ2-4